The subject of this entry is one T cell receptor (beta chain). The CDR3 runs 15 residues. Trimming took off 2 bases at V and 4 bases at J, with 16 bases between the two ends. Germline CDR1 is SGHNT and CDR2 is YYREEE (reference sequence). This sample is drawn from a study of blood T cell repertoires in COVID-19. The method was immunoSEQ multiplex PCR; TCRdb's version includes in-frame clones alone and lacks a portion of them. The sample shows about 170,000 clones, around 82% of them seen only once. The rearrangement uses TRBV5-4 and TRBJ2-7, with a tentative D call TRBD1 (5 bases). The receptor was derived from a man in his fifties or sixties who had recovered from COVID-19. What was sequenced was peripheral blood. The CDR3 DNA sequence: TGTGCCAGCAGCTTAGGGGCCGTGGCTTATTACGAGCAGTACTTC. Amino acid sequence: CASSLGAVAYYEQYF.